This T cell receptor (beta chain) was recorded in a study of T-cell reconstitution after alpha-beta-depleted transplantation in children. V was cut by 0 bases and J by 2 bases, with 10 bases left in between. This CDR3 region has 14 residues. Germline V gene sequence: CDR1 SQVTM, CDR2 ANQGSEA. This clonotype was seen only once. Its antigen is not identified. The study, taken as a whole, reports: TCRbeta diversity was high at day 60 in some patients (a result of surviving recipient T cells and thymic progenitors). T-cell counts and diversity at one year post-transplant came mainly from newly produced T cells.

TCRbeta library preparation incorporated unique molecular identifiers. TCRdb reanalysed the PCR reads using MiXCR and keeps one entry per CDR3 protein. The table shows roughly 400,000 distinct CDR3 sequences, with about 45% occurring only once. The sequence derives from a girl aged 2 to 10 with aplastic anemia, due to receive a stem cell transplant. The gene calls are TRBV29-1 and TRBJ2-5, with unresolved D. The source was PBMCs, collected before TCRalphabeta/CD19-depleted stem cell transplant. The DNA for the CDR3 is TGCAGCGTTGAAGATCTTTTCTCACAAGAGACCCAGTACTTC. Residues: CSVEDLFSQETQYF.